The 30 T cell receptor beta chains below all came from one sample that was sequenced in a study of T cells in Graves' hyperthyroidism and ophthalmopathy. Amplification of TCR beta CDR3 regions was performed using RNA transcripts as template. The primer set for the first-round RT-PCR of the TCR CDR3 was HTBI. From the multiplex PCR reads, TCRdb called clonotypes with MiXCR, one entry per CDR3 protein. This sample has about 380,000 distinct CDR3 sequences; roughly 14% occur once, and the top ten carry roughly 9.6%. The sequencing input was blood. The receptors derive from a woman aged 55-69 years with Graves' hyperthyroidism.

In its sample, this clonotype was seen once. The chain has TRBV5-4 and TRBJ2-7; 14 positions match TRBD2. After removal of 4 bases from V and 6 bases from J, the junction contained 3 bases not matched to a gene. CDR1 SGHNT and CDR2 YYREEE come from the germline V gene (reference sequence). This CDR3 contains 14 residues. Written as DNA, the CDR3 is TGTGCCAGCAGCGCCGGGACTAGCGGGAGCGAGCAGTACTTC. This sequence encodes CASSAGTSGSEQYF.

The V and J genes are TRBV2 and TRBJ2-6, with D hard to call. Germline assignment: CDR1 SNHLY and CDR2 FYNNEI. CDR3 size: 14 residues. V was cut by 7 bases and J by 4 bases, with 11 bases left in between. The CDR3 nucleotides are TGTGCCAGCACACAACGGGTAGGGGCCAACGTCCTGACTTTC. Translation: CASTQRVGANVLTF.

Ten or more counts support this clonotype. V and J are TRBV3-1 and TRBJ1-2; D unresolved. V was trimmed by 1 base and J by 8 bases, leaving 5 bases between them. The germline V gene has CDR1 LGHDT and CDR2 YNNKEL (reference sequence). This CDR3 has 11 residues. The CDR3 protein is CASSQVGGYTF. Written as DNA, the CDR3 is TGTGCCAGCAGCCAAGTGGGCGGCTACACCTTC.

This clonotype showed up many times. The V and J genes are TRBV13 and TRBJ2-7; possibly TRBD2 for D (6 bases). Deletions cut 2 bases from V and 0 bases from J, with 14 bases between. From germline, CDR1 is PRHDT and CDR2 FYEKMQ (reference sequence). The CDR3 runs to 16 residues. DNA for the CDR3: TGTGCCAGCAGCTTAAGAGGTCTAGCGTCCTCCTACGAGCAGTACTTC. Its protein product is CASSLRGLASSYEQYF.

Many counts were recorded for this clonotype. The chain uses TRBV12-5 and TRBJ2-5, with 7 bases identical to TRBD1. V shed 7 bases, J shed 11 bases, and the junction held 22 bases outside the gene matches. The CDR3 spans 16 residues. Germline V lookup: CDR1 LGHNT, CDR2 FRNRAP. CDR3 residues: CASAPGQDGRALKQYF. The CDR3 coding sequence is TGTGCTAGTGCCCCCGGACAGGACGGGCGGGCTTTGAAACAGTACTTC.

At least ten counts were recorded for this clonotype. The chain recombines TRBV20-1 with TRBJ2-1; D not certain. The CDR3 has 13 amino acids. Germline assignment: CDR1 DFQATT and CDR2 SNEGSKA (reference sequence). Trimming took 3 bases from V and 0 from J, leaving 6 bases between them. The CDR3 spells CSASPSSYNEQFF. Here the CDR3 DNA reads TGCAGTGCTAGTCCCAGCTCCTACAATGAGCAGTTCTTC.

The sample holds a few counts of this clonotype. The conserved phenylalanine or tryptophan is not found at the CDR3 terminus, so this likely reflects a read error. J is TRBJ2-7 and V is TRBV2, with D hard to call. Germline-derived CDR1 and CDR2 are SNHLY and FYNNEI. V dropped 6 bases and J dropped 4 bases, with 4 bases sitting between them. The CDR3 runs 10 residues. The CDR3 DNA follows: TGTGCCAGCAGCCTTTACGAGCAGTACTCC. It encodes CASSLYEQYS.

This clonotype was picked up many times. The CDR3 nucleotides read TGTGCCAGCAGCCAACTACAGGGTTTTTATGGCTACACCTTC. As protein: CASSQLQGFYGYTF. This chain links TRBV3-1 with TRBJ1-2, with D possibly TRBD1 on 6 matching bases. Germline V CDR1 and CDR2: LGHDT, YNNKEL (reference sequence). The CDR3 runs to 14 residues. V dropped 2 bases and J dropped 5 bases, with 12 bases sitting between them. The whole variable domain, filled in from reference TRBV3-1 and TRBJ1-2, reads DTAVSQTPKYLVTQMGNDKSIKCEQNLGHDTMYWYKQDSKKFLKIMFSYNNKELIINETVPNRFSPKSPDKAHLNLHINSLELGDSAVYFCASSQLQGFYGYTFGSGTRLTVV.

This clonotype has ten or more counts. J is TRBJ2-5 and V is TRBV9, with TRBD2 as a possible D gene (5 bases). Trimming removed 0 bases at V and 2 bases at J, with 8 bases between. The germline V gene has CDR1 SGDLS and CDR2 YYNGEE. This CDR3 comprises 14 residues. In DNA, the CDR3 is TGTGCCAGCAGCGTAGCGTCGGGACAAGAGACCCAGTACTTC. Encoded protein: CASSVASGQETQYF.

This clonotype was recorded many times. This sequence joins TRBV7-8 and TRBJ2-4; D call uncertain. The length of the CDR3 is 16 residues. Germline CDR1 and CDR2: SGHVS and FQNEAQ. V dropped 5 bases and J dropped 0 bases, with 14 bases sitting between them. Here the CDR3 reads CASSPRVLLAKNIQYF. The CDR3 DNA is TGTGCCAGCAGCCCACGGGTCCTCTTAGCCAAAAACATTCAGTACTTC. Variable domain in full (rest from reference TRBV7-8 and TRBJ2-4): GAGVSQSPRYKVAKRGQDVALRCDPISGHVSLFWYQQALGQGPEFLTYFQNEAQLDKSGLPSDRFFAERPEGSVSTLKIQRTQQEDSAVYLCASSPRVLLAKNIQYFGAGTRLSVL.

The table lists this clonotype with many counts. The chain carries TRBV6-1 and TRBJ1-2; weak D call: TRBD1 (5 bases). CDR1 and CDR2 from the germline V gene are MNHNS and SASEGT. The length of the CDR3 is 16 residues. V shed 2 bases and J shed 4 bases, with 17 bases lying between them. CDR3 coding DNA: TGTGCCAGCAGTGAATCGGGGGGGAAGGGACTCTATGGCTACACCTTC. Encoded protein: CASSESGGKGLYGYTF.

This clonotype was seen at least ten times. The CDR3, as DNA: TGTGCCAGCAGCAGGACAGGGGAACAGCCCCAGCATTTT. This sequence encodes CASSRTGEQPQHF. V and J are TRBV5-6 and TRBJ1-5; 9 nucleotides agree with TRBD1. Germline V CDR1 and CDR2: SGHDT, YYEEEE. This CDR3 has 13 amino acids. J lost 7 bases, V lost 4 bases, and 3 bases had no gene match.

The table lists this clonotype with many counts. The chain uses TRBV27 and TRBJ2-5; D not resolved. Deletions cut 5 bases from V and 0 bases from J, with 7 bases between. The CDR3 sequence is 13 residues long. Germline V gene lookup returns CDR1 MNHEY and CDR2 SMNVEV (reference sequence). The DNA for the CDR3 is TGTGCCAGCAGTCTGTACGACCAAGAGACCCAGTACTTC. It translates to CASSLYDQETQYF.

The V gene is TRBV12-3 or TRBV12-4, the J gene TRBJ2-1; 8 positions match TRBD2. Losses at the gene ends were 10 bases for V and 6 bases for J; bases not matched to a gene: 17. This CDR3 contains 16 residues. The DNA for the CDR3 is TGTGCCACCACAGCGGGCGGGACTAGAGGGTTCAATGAGCAGTTCTTC. The encoded protein is CATTAGGTRGFNEQFF.

A few counts support this clonotype. This rearrangement joins TRBV19 to TRBJ1-2; 9 nucleotides match TRBD1. Germline loops: CDR1 LNHDA, CDR2 SQIVND (reference sequence). V lost 7 bases to trimming and J lost 3 bases; unmatched junction nucleotides: 9. The CDR3 runs to 15 residues. The CDR3 spells CASTSYRDRDYGYTF. DNA of the CDR3: TGTGCCAGTACCTCCTACCGGGACAGGGACTATGGCTACACCTTC.

This clonotype was recorded at least ten times. This chain joins TRBV9 and TRBJ2-1; TRBD2 aligns across 8 bases. The CDR3 is 13 amino acids. Per germline, CDR1 SGDLS and CDR2 YYNGEE. V lost 3 bases to trimming and J lost 6 bases; unmatched junction nucleotides: 2. Here the CDR3 reads CASSAGLANEQFF. The CDR3 bases are TGTGCCAGCAGCGCCGGACTAGCCAATGAGCAGTTCTTC.

This clonotype was detected many times. The V and J genes are TRBV4-1 and TRBJ2-7; tentative D call: TRBD2 (6 bases). V gave up 4 bases and J gave up 0 bases, with 19 bases separating them. The CDR3 extends over 17 amino acids. CDR1 is MGHRA, CDR2 YSYEKL, per germline. In nucleotides, the CDR3 is TGCGCCAGCAGCCCGGGGGAGTGGCACAGTAGCTCCTACGAGCAGTACTTC. It specifies CASSPGEWHSSSYEQYF.

This clonotype was counted at least ten times. This CDR3 reads CASSPDRDNSPLHF. In nucleotides, the CDR3 is TGTGCCAGCAGTCCTGACAGGGATAATTCACCCCTCCACTTT. The V gene is TRBV12-3 or TRBV12-4, the J gene TRBJ1-6; 7 positions agree with TRBD1. This CDR3 spans 14 amino acids. Trimming at V came to 5 bases and at J to 5 bases, leaving 3 bases not matched to a gene.

In its sample, this clonotype was seen once. This may be a read error, as it is one base from a much larger clone. This chain joins TRBV12-3 or TRBV12-4 and TRBJ2-3, with a possible D match to TRBD2 (7 bases). This CDR3 has 15 amino acids. Trimming cost V 6 bases and J 6 bases, with 19 bases left between them. CDR3 in DNA: TGTGCCAGCAGAAACCGGGACGGGGGGCCGGATACGCAGTATTTT. Amino acids: CASRNRDGGPDTQYF.

Many counts were recorded for this clonotype. V is TRBV28 and J is TRBJ1-2; TRBD1 agrees at 7 bases. Germline CDR1 MDHEN, CDR2 SYDVKM. This CDR3 has 12 residues. After removal of 3 bases from V and 5 bases from J, the junction contained 0 bases not matched to a gene. CDR3 sequence (DNA): TGTGCCAGCAGTTTGACAGGGTATGGCTACACCTTC. Amino acids: CASSLTGYGYTF.

The rearrangement joins TRBV20-1 to TRBJ2-3, with D tentatively TRBD2 (6 bases). CDR1 DFQATT and CDR2 SNEGSKA come from the germline V gene (reference sequence). This CDR3 comprises 13 residues. The CDR3 DNA reads TGCAGCCCGGGGCCGGGGAGGACAGATACGCAGTATTTT. This gives the protein CSPGPGRTDTQYF.

This clonotype was counted ten times or more. The chain employs TRBV24-1 and TRBJ1-2, with D unresolved. This CDR3 has 13 residues. Germline lookup yields CDR1 KGHDR and CDR2 SFDVKD. Trimming shortened V by 6 bases and J by 2 bases, and 9 bases separated the two germline ends. The CDR3 bases are TGTGCCACCAGTCCCAGCTCAAACTATGGCTACACCTTC. This gives the protein CATSPSSNYGYTF.

In this sample, this clonotype turned up many times. V is TRBV12-3 or TRBV12-4 and J is TRBJ2-1; D uncertain. There are 13 residues in the CDR3. V dropped 6 bases and J dropped 9 bases, with 15 bases sitting between them. CDR3 in amino acids: CASSSRVTLEQFF. As DNA, the CDR3 is TGTGCCAGCAGCTCCCGAGTGACCCTTGAGCAGTTCTTC.

There are many counts of this clonotype. The chain recombines TRBV6-1 with TRBJ1-1; 7 nucleotides agree with TRBD1. The germline V gene has CDR1 MNHNS and CDR2 SASEGT. The CDR3 runs to 16 residues. V trimming: 6 bases; J trimming: 4 bases; junction bases outside the gene matches: 14. As DNA, the CDR3 is TGTGCCAGCAGAGCCGTTATAAGGGGGCGCGGCACTGAAGCTTTCTTT. Translation gives CASRAVIRGRGTEAFF.

This clonotype has a count of ten or more. This chain links TRBV2 with TRBJ1-2; TRBD1 matches at 12 bases. Germline CDR1 and CDR2: SNHLY and FYNNEI. The V segment lost 5 bases and the J segment 3 bases; nucleotides outside the gene matches: 7. This CDR3 is built from 16 residues. This CDR3 is CASSSPGQGADYGYTF. The CDR3 nucleotides are TGTGCCAGCAGTTCGCCGGGACAGGGGGCCGACTATGGCTACACCTTC.

The chain joins TRBV20-1 to TRBJ2-3; 7 positions match TRBD2. Trimming cost V 0 bases and J 4 bases; bases outside gene matches: 7. Germline CDR1 reads DFQATT; CDR2 reads SNEGSKA (reference sequence). The CDR3 contains 15 residues. The CDR3 sequence is CSARDRSGKSDTQYF. CDR3 bases: TGCAGTGCTAGAGATCGAAGCGGGAAGTCAGATACGCAGTATTTT.

J is TRBJ1-5 and V is TRBV7-8; D remains ambiguous. This CDR3 spans 13 amino acids. Trimming left V 2 bases short and J 4 bases short, with 6 bases between. Germline-derived CDR1 and CDR2 are SGHVS and FQNEAQ. Written as DNA, the CDR3 is TGTGCCAGCAGCTTATTGATTAATCAGCCCCAGCATTTT. The encoded protein is CASSLLINQPQHF.

The rearrangement joins TRBV3-1 to TRBJ2-5, with 12 bases that match TRBD2. Germline V gives CDR1 LGHDT, CDR2 YNNKEL (reference sequence). The CDR3 has 18 amino acids. Trimming at V came to 1 base and at J to 4 bases, leaving 10 bases not matched to a gene. The CDR3 sequence is CASSQGVSSGRGAETQYF. The CDR3 nucleotides read TGTGCCAGCAGCCAAGGAGTGTCTAGCGGGAGGGGGGCAGAGACCCAGTACTTC.

The rearrangement joins TRBV6-6 to TRBJ2-3; maybe TRBD2 (6 bases). The CDR3 is made up of 16 amino acids. V was clipped by 2 bases and J by 2 bases, with 14 bases between them. Germline assignment: CDR1 MNHNY and CDR2 SVGAGI (reference sequence). CDR3: CASSYGQRADTDTQYF. DNA of the CDR3: TGTGCCAGCAGTTACGGCCAGCGGGCGGACACAGATACGCAGTATTTT.

There are many counts of this clonotype. The rearrangement links TRBV6-2 or TRBV6-3 to TRBJ2-7, with 8 bases lining up with TRBD2. CDR1 is MNHEY and CDR2 is SVGEGT in the germline V gene. This CDR3 spans 15 amino acids. With 6 bases clipped from V and 4 bases from J, the junction kept 11 bases outside the gene matches. CDR3: CASSPEREKVYEQYF. The CDR3 DNA reads as TGTGCCAGCAGCCCAGAGCGGGAGAAGGTTTACGAGCAGTACTTC.